The 26 T cell receptor beta chains reported below all come from one sample, sequenced in a study of blood T cells in healthy people across ages (dated by TCRdb to about 2015). Libraries were prepared through 5' RACE. For sequencing, an Illumina HiSeq 2500 was employed. A second about 7 to 11 cycle PCR used a sample-barcoded 5' primer and a J-beta primer mix. TCRdb applied fastp at Q25 and MiXCR to the public reads, then kept only in-frame beta chains. Each CDR3 protein gets just one entry, which takes the most common genes and DNA from the rows behind it. This sample comprises about 1.5 million distinct CDR3 sequences, approximately 39% of them detected only once. The top ten clones comprise around 4% of the sample. The sequencing sample was made of blood. These receptors were taken from a woman under 30 in good health.

V usage is TRBV20-1 and J usage is TRBJ2-5; no clear D. The CDR3 has 16 amino acids. Trimming took 1 base from V and 0 from J, leaving 15 bases between them. CDR1 is DFQATT, CDR2 SNEGSKA, per germline (reference sequence). The DNA for the CDR3 is TGCAGTGCTAGAGTTTTGCGCAGGTCTTACCAAGAGACCCAGTACTTC. It yields the protein CSARVLRRSYQETQYF.

The gene calls are TRBV25-1 and TRBJ2-3, with D perhaps matching TRBD2 (5 bases). CDR1 MGHDK and CDR2 SYGVNS come from the germline V gene. The V gene lost 0 bases and the J gene lost 10 bases, with 11 bases spanning the gap. The CDR3 has 13 amino acids. CDR3 loop: CASSEYPLSAQYF. As DNA, the CDR3 is TGTGCCAGCAGTGAATACCCCCTTAGCGCGCAGTATTTT.

The chain uses TRBV20-1 and TRBJ2-1; 11 nucleotides line up with TRBD2. The trim removed 3 bases at V and 0 bases at J, leaving 7 bases unmatched. CDR1 is DFQATT and CDR2 is SNEGSKA in the germline V gene (reference sequence). The CDR3 is 17 residues long. The CDR3 sequence: CSASTLAGASSYNEQFF. Written as DNA, the CDR3 is TGCAGTGCTAGTACACTAGCGGGGGCAAGCTCCTACAATGAGCAGTTCTTC.

The genes are TRBV4-1 and TRBJ1-2; no definite D call. Trimming removed 4 bases at V and 4 bases at J, with 10 bases between. The CDR3 spans 13 residues. Germline CDR1 MGHRA, CDR2 YSYEKL. The CDR3 DNA sequence: TGCGCCAGCAGCCCAGAGCAGGCCTATGGCTACACCTTC. The encoded protein is CASSPEQAYGYTF.

This clonotype was detected a few times. The chain couples TRBV7-9 to TRBJ1-1, with no clear D. The V end was cut by 5 bases, the J end by 2 bases, with 9 bases between. Germline CDR1 is SEHNR and CDR2 is FQNEAQ (reference sequence). CDR3 length equals 13 residues. Here the CDR3 DNA reads TGTGCCAGCAGCCCTCCCCACAACACTGAAGCTTTCTTT. It translates to CASSPPHNTEAFF.

The chain employs TRBV5-1 and TRBJ1-1, with TRBD1 matching over 8 bases. CDR3 length equals 15 residues. The trim removed 4 bases at V and 5 bases at J, leaving 10 bases unmatched. From germline, CDR1 is SGHRS and CDR2 YFSETQ. The CDR3 is CASSAHDRGWTEAFF. As DNA, the CDR3 is TGCGCCAGCAGCGCTCATGACAGGGGCTGGACTGAAGCTTTCTTT.

CDR3 sequence reads: CASSLVLAGGPDYNEQFF. DNA of the CDR3: TGTGCCAGCAGCTTAGTGCTAGCGGGAGGGCCCGATTACAATGAGCAGTTCTTC. This sequence joins TRBV7-8 and TRBJ2-1, with 12 bases fitting TRBD2. The trim removed 1 base at V and 4 bases at J, leaving 8 bases unmatched. The CDR3 totals 18 residues. Germline CDR1 SGHVS, CDR2 FQNEAQ. The variable domain in full, with the rest retrieved from reference TRBV7-8 and TRBJ2-1, is GAGVSQSPRYKVAKRGQDVALRCDPISGHVSLFWYQQALGQGPEFLTYFQNEAQLDKSGLPSDRFFAERPEGSVSTLKIQRTQQEDSAVYLCASSLVLAGGPDYNEQFFGPGTRLTVL.

This clonotype was observed a handful of times. The chain recombines TRBV3-1 with TRBJ1-5; TRBD1 matches at 7 bases. J gave up 5 bases and V 6 bases, and 10 bases lay outside the gene matches. This CDR3 has 15 amino acids. Germline-derived CDR1 and CDR2 are LGHDT and YNNKEL (reference sequence). The CDR3: CASSDLGGRDQPQHF. The CDR3 region has the DNA TGTGCCAGCAGTGACCTAGGGGGCAGGGATCAGCCCCAGCATTTT.

The CDR3 nucleotides are TGTGCCAGCAGCCCAAAGGAACAATCCGTGGTCTATGGCTACACCTTC. Translating gives CASSPKEQSVVYGYTF. The chain combines TRBV3-1 with TRBJ1-2; D is undetermined. Trimming took off 4 bases at V and 4 bases at J, with 19 bases between the two ends. The CDR3 is 16 residues long. The germline V gene encodes CDR1 LGHDT and CDR2 YNNKEL (reference sequence).

The chain combines TRBV3-1 with TRBJ2-3; D not resolved. CDR3 length: 16 amino acids. CDR1 and CDR2 from the germline V gene are LGHDT and YNNKEL (reference sequence). V lost 4 bases and J 2 bases, leaving 16 bases between the germline ends. CDR3 nucleotide sequence: TGTGCCAGCAGCCCCCCTCAGAGGTATACCACAGATACGCAGTATTTT. It is translated as CASSPPQRYTTDTQYF.

The chain carries TRBV2 and TRBJ2-1; D is tentatively TRBD1 or TRBD2 (5 bases each). Per the germline V gene, CDR1 is SNHLY and CDR2 is FYNNEI. V was cut by 2 bases and J by 13 bases, with 15 bases left in between. The CDR3 totals 13 residues. Written as DNA, the CDR3 is TGTGCCAGCAGTGAATTGGGGGTGGAAAACCAGTTCTTC. Translated, it gives CASSELGVENQFF.

This clonotype appeared a few times. The chain employs TRBV6-1 and TRBJ2-5; 10 nucleotides line up with TRBD2. J was trimmed by 5 bases and V by 4 bases; bases with no gene match: 7. CDR3 length: 15 amino acids. Germline CDR1 reads MNHNS; CDR2 reads SASEGT. The DNA for the CDR3 is TGTGCCAGCAGTGTCCAGCGGGGGGGCCACGAGACCCAGTACTTC. Translating gives CASSVQRGGHETQYF.

This clonotype has only a few counts. This chain connects TRBV20-1 to TRBJ1-5, with unresolved D. CDR1 and CDR2 (germline): DFQATT, SNEGSKA (reference sequence). The CDR3 has 13 residues. V was cut by 3 bases and J by 3 bases, with 9 bases left in between. CDR3 residues: CSARVAYNQPQHF. CDR3 bases: TGCAGTGCTAGGGTGGCTTACAATCAGCCCCAGCATTTT.

In this sample, this clonotype turned up a few times. CDR3 residues: CASSGTVRGYNEQFF. The CDR3, as DNA: TGTGCCAGCAGCGGGACAGTCCGGGGTTACAATGAGCAGTTCTTC. The chain is built from TRBV7-8 and TRBJ2-1, with 7 bases lining up with TRBD1. The CDR3 runs 15 residues. Germline trimming cut 5 bases from V and 4 bases from J; bases unmatched to any gene: 8. The germline V gene encodes CDR1 SGHVS and CDR2 FQNEAQ.

This clonotype was seen only a few times. One end of the junction does not line up with germline, which may come from a read error. V is TRBV7-7 and J is TRBJ2-3; D possibly corresponds to TRBD2 (5 bases). The CDR3 is made up of 14 amino acids. CDR1 is SSHAT, CDR2 FNYEAQ, per germline (reference sequence). CDR3 sequence: CASKEAEEADTQYF. The DNA for the CDR3 is TGTGCTAGCAAGGAGGCAGAAGAGGCAGATACGCAGTATTTT.

J is TRBJ2-3 and V is TRBV6-5, with a tentative D call TRBD1 (6 bases). The V end lost 7 bases, the J end lost 4 bases, and 12 bases lay between the germline ends. Germline V gene lookup returns CDR1 MNHEY and CDR2 SVGAGI. This CDR3 is 13 amino acids long. CDR3 bases: TGTGCCAGCAACGGACAGTCCCCAGATACGCAGTATTTT. Protein: CASNGQSPDTQYF.

The chain is built from TRBV20-1 and TRBJ2-7, with D maybe TRBD2 (7 bases). The CDR3 extends over 15 amino acids. Trimming removed 3 bases at V and 7 bases at J, with 22 bases between. Germline CDR1 and CDR2: DFQATT and SNEGSKA (reference sequence). CDR3 amino acids: CSASREGEAYNEQYF. The CDR3 DNA reads TGCAGTGCTAGCAGGGAGGGGGAAGCCTACAATGAGCAGTACTTC.

V usage is TRBV7-2 and J usage is TRBJ2-1, with D uncertain. Trimming removed 1 base from V and 1 base from J, with 5 bases in between. There are 14 residues in the CDR3. Germline CDR1 is SGHTA and CDR2 is FQGNSA. CDR3 amino acids: CASSLDVSYNEQFF. The CDR3, as DNA: TGTGCCAGCAGCTTAGACGTTTCCTACAATGAGCAGTTCTTC.

This clonotype was counted a few times. The chain couples TRBV7-2 to TRBJ2-7, with no clear D. The V end lost 4 bases, the J end lost 1 base, and 8 bases lay between the germline ends. The germline CDR1 and CDR2 sequences are SGHTA and FQGNSA. The CDR3 is 13 amino acids. DNA of the CDR3: TGTGCCAGCAGCTGGTCGGCATCCTACGAGCAGTACTTC. As protein: CASSWSASYEQYF.

This chain links TRBV20-1 with TRBJ2-5; 9 positions agree with TRBD1. The CDR3 runs 14 residues. CDR1 and CDR2 (germline): DFQATT, SNEGSKA (reference sequence). With 1 base clipped from V and 4 bases from J, the junction kept 4 bases outside the gene matches. The CDR3 DNA reads as TGCAGTGCTAGAGTCAGGACAGGGGTAGAGACCCAGTACTTC. Translation gives CSARVRTGVETQYF.

In this sample, this clonotype turned up a few times. The genes are TRBV6-6 and TRBJ2-5; D is unresolved. Trimming left V 5 bases short and J 0 bases short, with 13 bases between. The CDR3 sequence is 15 residues long. The germline gives CDR1 MNHNY, CDR2 SVGAGI (reference sequence). The CDR3 nucleotides are TGTGCCAGCAGTCCAGCCTCCCGGGACCAAGAGACCCAGTACTTC. Protein product: CASSPASRDQETQYF.

The chain employs TRBV11-3 and TRBJ1-1, with unresolved D. The CDR3 has 13 residues. Trimming stripped 1 base from V and 4 bases from J, with 7 bases between. CDR1 is SGHNT, CDR2 YENEEA, per germline. The chain's CDR3 is CASSLAVSTEAFF. The DNA of the CDR3 is TGTGCCAGCAGCTTAGCGGTCTCCACTGAAGCTTTCTTT.

A few counts support this clonotype. The V call is TRBV6-6, the J call TRBJ2-3; D possibly corresponds to TRBD2 (6 bases). The CDR3 runs 14 residues. From germline, CDR1 is MNHNY and CDR2 SVGAGI (reference sequence). Trimming cost V 5 bases and J 7 bases, with 16 bases left between them. In DNA form, the CDR3 reads TGTGCCAGCAGTCCGGGACTCTCCGGGAATACGCAGTATTTT. Amino acid sequence: CASSPGLSGNTQYF.

This chain uses TRBV27 with TRBJ2-3; D remains unclear. CDR1 and CDR2 from the germline V gene are MNHEY and SMNVEV (reference sequence). Trimming shortened V by 3 bases and J by 0 bases, and 13 bases separated the two germline ends. The CDR3 length is 16 residues. The CDR3 sequence: CASSLLGEPSTDTQYF. The CDR3 DNA reads as TGTGCCAGCAGTTTGTTGGGCGAACCTAGCACAGATACGCAGTATTTT.

The CDR3 DNA sequence: TGCAGTGCTAGACGACGCTCCTACGAGCAGTACTTC. It is translated as CSARRRSYEQYF. V usage is TRBV20-1 and J usage is TRBJ2-7; D is undetermined. Germline CDR1 reads DFQATT; CDR2 reads SNEGSKA (reference sequence). This CDR3 is 12 amino acids long. V lost 2 bases and J 0 bases, leaving 5 bases between the germline ends.

This chain links TRBV5-1 with TRBJ2-1, with 9 bases aligning to TRBD1. Germline CDR1 reads SGHRS; CDR2 reads YFSETQ. V lost 0 bases and J lost 4; bases outside the gene matches: 2. The CDR3 is 15 residues long. CDR3 amino acids: CASSLVQGAYNEQFF. The CDR3 DNA reads TGCGCCAGCAGCTTGGTACAGGGGGCATACAATGAGCAGTTCTTC.